The table lists the clone carrying this T cell receptor (beta chain) with a few counts. Trimming removed 0 bases from V and 0 bases from J, with 9 bases in between. The CDR3 is made up of 17 amino acids. Looked up from germline, CDR1 is MGHRA and CDR2 is YSYEKL. Unique molecular identifiers were incorporated during preparation of the TCRbeta library. TCRdb redid the calling of the PCR reads with MiXCR, one entry per CDR3 protein. The sample contains about 540,000 distinct CDR3 sequences, 18% of which appear only once. The data were obtained in a study of T-cell reconstitution after alpha-beta-depleted transplantation in children.

The receptor comes from a human donor who donated a stem cell graft to a child with acute lymphoblastic leukemia. The chain is built from TRBV4-1 and TRBJ2-6; the D gene is possibly TRBD2 (5 bases). The sample consisted of PBMCs from the stem cell graft donor, taken from the stem cell graft. This CDR3 is CASSQDMGSSGANVLTF. DNA for the CDR3: TGCGCCAGCAGCCAAGATATGGGGAGCTCTGGGGCCAACGTCCTGACTTTC.